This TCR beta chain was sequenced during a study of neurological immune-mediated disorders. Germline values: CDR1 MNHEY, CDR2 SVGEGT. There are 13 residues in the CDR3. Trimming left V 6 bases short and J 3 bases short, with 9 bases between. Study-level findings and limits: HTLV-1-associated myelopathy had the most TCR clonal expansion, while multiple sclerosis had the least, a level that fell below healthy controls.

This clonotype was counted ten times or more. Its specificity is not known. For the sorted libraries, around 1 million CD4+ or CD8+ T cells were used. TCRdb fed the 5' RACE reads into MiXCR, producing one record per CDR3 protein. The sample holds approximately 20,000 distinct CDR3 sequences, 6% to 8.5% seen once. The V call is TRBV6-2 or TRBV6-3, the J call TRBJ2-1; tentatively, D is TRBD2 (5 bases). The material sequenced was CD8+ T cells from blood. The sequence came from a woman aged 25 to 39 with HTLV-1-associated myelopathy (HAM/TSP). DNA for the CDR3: TGTGCCAGCAGCGAGCGGAACTACAATGAGCAGTTCTTC. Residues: CASSERNYNEQFF.